This entry concerns a single TCR beta chain. Germline V gene sequence: CDR1 SNHLY, CDR2 FYNNEI. CDR3 length equals 15 residues. With 5 bases clipped from V and 0 bases from J, the junction kept 3 bases outside the gene matches. The protocol was immunoSEQ multiplex PCR, while the TCRdb copy is restricted to in-frame clones and leaves out a portion. The sample lists some 120,000 clones; 96% were seen once. This sample was taken from a study of T cell changes during pregnancy in multiple sclerosis. V usage is TRBV2 and J usage is TRBJ2-2; 7 bases agree with TRBD1. Sequencing used peripheral blood, obtained after pregnancy. This TCR was sampled from a female donor with multiple sclerosis, enrolled in a pregnancy study. The CDR3, as DNA: TGTGCCAGCAGTAGGGACAGCTCGAACACCGGGGAGCTGTTTTTT. Its translation: CASSRDSSNTGELFF.